This TCR beta chain is from a study of shared clonotypes between healthy human individuals. CDR1 and CDR2 (germline): MGHDK, SYGVNS. The V segment lost 5 bases and the J segment 4 bases; nucleotides outside the gene matches: 12. This CDR3 comprises 16 residues. Deep-level running was used for the assay. Researchers divided each subset's genomic DNA evenly across several immunoSEQ plates. Only in-frame clones appear in the TCRdb table, and some are missing; sequencing was by immunoSEQ multiplex PCR. Here the sample spans 700,000 to 950,000 clones, 96% being singletons. Of note for this clone: No antigen is known for it.

Whole-study findings and limits: Clonotype sharing among donors was thought likely to change with sequencing depth.

CD45RO negativity and positive selection for CCR7 defined naive CD8 cells, a population that excluded terminally differentiated effector memory CD45RA+ cells. This sequence originates from a man aged 30-40 years in good health. The chain uses TRBV25-1 and TRBJ2-3, with 7 positions matching TRBD2. The sample taken for sequencing was naive CD8+ T cells sorted from blood. CDR3 region: CASSTPGGKSPDTQYF. In DNA form, the CDR3 reads TGTGCCAGCAGTACCCCCGGGGGGAAAAGCCCAGATACGCAGTATTTT.